This entry concerns a single T cell receptor beta chain. The antigen remains undetermined. This record comes from a study of OX40 agonist ivuxolimab in advanced cancers. Study details: Ivuxolimab, which patients received intravenously every 2 weeks, was dosed at 0.01 to 10 mg/kg. Partial responses occurred in three patients (one hepatocellular carcinoma, two cutaneous melanoma). Broader study findings: Both blood CD4+ and CD8+ T cells showed clonal growth by week 6 at 0.1 to 3.0 mg/kg. The mean number of expanded clones was higher in CD8+ T cells than in CD4+.

Clones were sequenced by immunoSEQ multiplex PCR, and TCRdb holds only the in-frame ones, with some missing. The data show 70,000 to 100,000 clones, with 65% to 90% seen just once and roughly 2.1% held by the top ten. V was shortened by 0 bases and J by 0 bases, with 8 bases between the two germline ends. Germline V gives CDR1 SGHRS, CDR2 YFSETQ. The CDR3 runs to 15 residues. Sequencing used CD4+ or CD8+ T cells sorted from blood, obtained in a trial of the OX40 agonist ivuxolimab. The chain employs TRBV5-1 and TRBJ2-3; D might be TRBD1 (5 bases). The origin of this receptor is an adult with an advanced solid tumor such as melanoma, head and neck, liver or kidney cancer. The chain's CDR3 is CASSLDGASTDTQYF. The DNA for the CDR3 is TGCGCCAGCAGCTTGGATGGGGCTAGCACAGATACGCAGTATTTT.